This T cell receptor (beta chain) was captured by sequencing in a study of blood T cells in healthy people across ages. General study points: Compared with aged donors, long-lived donors showed fewer expanded clones, suggesting selection.

Many counts were recorded for this clonotype. The antigen is not known. About 10 milliliters of peripheral blood were drawn from each donor. Using a J-beta primer mix together with a sample-barcoded 5' primer, a second PCR was run for roughly 7 to 11 cycles. TCRdb called the 5' RACE reads again in MiXCR, with one record for every CDR3 protein. The repertoire holds hundreds of thousands of distinct CDR3 sequences, with about 32% as singletons. This TCR was recovered from a woman of 80 years or more in good health. Material for sequencing was blood.

CDR3 region: CASSLATGGTEAFF. CDR3 DNA sequence: TGTGCCAGCAGCTTAGCGACGGGGGGGACTGAAGCTTTCTTT. The V and J genes are TRBV7-9 and TRBJ1-1, with D perhaps TRBD1 (5 bases). The CDR3 spans 14 residues. Germline V gene data show CDR1 as SEHNR and CDR2 as FQNEAQ (reference sequence). The V end was cut by 0 bases, the J end by 5 bases, with 10 bases between. Drawing the rest from reference TRBV7-9 and TRBJ1-1, the complete variable domain is DTGVSQNPRHKITKRGQNVTFRCDPISEHNRLYWYRQTLGQGPEFLTYFQNEAQLEKSRLLSDRFSAERPKGSFSTLEIQRTEQGDSAMYLCASSLATGGTEAFFGQGTRLTVV.